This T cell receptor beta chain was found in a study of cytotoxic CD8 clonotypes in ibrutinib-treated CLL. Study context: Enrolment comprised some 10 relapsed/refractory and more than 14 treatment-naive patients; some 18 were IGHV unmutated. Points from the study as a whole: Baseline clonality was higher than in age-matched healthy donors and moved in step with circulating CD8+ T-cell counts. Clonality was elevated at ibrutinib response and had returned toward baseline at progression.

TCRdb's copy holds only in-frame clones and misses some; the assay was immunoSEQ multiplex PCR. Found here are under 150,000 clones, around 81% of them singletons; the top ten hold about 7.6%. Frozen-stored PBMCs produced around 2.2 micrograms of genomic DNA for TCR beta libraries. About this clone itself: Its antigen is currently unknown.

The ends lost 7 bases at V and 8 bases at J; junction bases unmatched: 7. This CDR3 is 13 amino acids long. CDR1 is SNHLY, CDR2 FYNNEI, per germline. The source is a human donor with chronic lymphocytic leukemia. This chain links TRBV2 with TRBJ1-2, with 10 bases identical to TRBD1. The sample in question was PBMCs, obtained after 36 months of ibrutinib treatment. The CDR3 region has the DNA TGTGCCAGCAAGGGACAGGGGAAAGGGGGCTACACCTTC. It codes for CASKGQGKGGYTF.